One and the same sample provided the 15 T cell receptor beta chains below, sequenced in a study of blood T cell repertoires in COVID-19. Clones were sequenced by immunoSEQ multiplex PCR, and TCRdb holds only the in-frame ones, with some missing. The table includes approximately 67,000 clones, more than 85% detected once. The sequenced sample was peripheral blood. The receptors derive from a woman aged 60-75 years with active COVID-19.

This clone was recorded a few times. The V gene is TRBV5-5, the J gene TRBJ2-7; 11 bases are a match to TRBD1. The junction had 3 bases not matched to a gene; V was cut back by 1 base and J by 6 bases. The CDR3 runs to 14 residues. Germline assignment: CDR1 SGHKS and CDR2 YYEKEE (reference sequence). CDR3 sequence (DNA): TGTGCCAGCAGCTTGCCCGGGACAGGGGGCGAGCAGTACTTC. Residues: CASSLPGTGGEQYF.

V is TRBV21-1 and J is TRBJ2-7; the table names TRBD2, a call not compared with the DNA. TRBV21-1 represents a pseudogene. The CDR3 sequence is 17 residues long. The CDR3 DNA sequence: TGTGCCAGCACCATAGCTGGGAGCGTCCCCCACCCCTGCGAGCAGTACTTC. Its translation: CASTIAGSVPHPCEQYF.

This chain connects TRBV4-2 to TRBJ2-1; weak D call: TRBD1 (5 bases). V dropped 4 bases and J dropped 5 bases, with 21 bases sitting between them. Per the germline V gene, CDR1 is LGHNA and CDR2 is YNFKEQ. The CDR3 totals 17 residues. The CDR3 DNA reads as TGTGCCAGCAGCCCCTCGAAGGGGTTGTCAAGAGACAATGAGCAGTTCTTC. It codes for CASSPSKGLSRDNEQFF.

The chain is built from TRBV12-3 or TRBV12-4 and TRBJ2-7, with D maybe TRBD1 (6 bases). This CDR3 spans 11 amino acids. Trimming removed 8 bases at V and 6 bases at J, with 11 bases between. CDR3 loop: CASLSRGEQYF. DNA of the CDR3: TGTGCCAGCCTTAGCAGGGGCGAGCAGTACTTC.

In DNA form, the CDR3 reads TGTGCCAGCAGCCTTAACAGACCCCGCACAGATACGCAGTATTTT. Its translation: CASSLNRPRTDTQYF. The gene calls are TRBV5-4 and TRBJ2-3; no clear D. The CDR3 totals 15 residues. In germline, CDR1 is SGHNT, CDR2 YYREEE (reference sequence). Trimming took 4 bases from V and 1 from J, leaving 13 bases between them.

The chain combines TRBV20-1 with TRBJ2-3; D is undetermined. Trimming pared 3 bases from V and 5 bases from J, leaving 6 bases between. The germline V gene encodes CDR1 DFQATT and CDR2 SNEGSKA (reference sequence). The CDR3 spans 11 residues. The CDR3 DNA follows: TGCAGTGCTAGTTTCAGAGATACGCAGTATTTT. Its translation is CSASFRDTQYF.

The J gene is TRBJ2-7, the V gene TRBV19; maybe TRBD1 (5 bases). Germline V lookup: CDR1 LNHDA, CDR2 SQIVND (reference sequence). The V and J ends lost 5 bases and 6 bases respectively, with 26 bases between them. The CDR3 sequence is 17 residues long. The CDR3 spells CASSLRAGATWSGEQYF. CDR3 nucleotide sequence: TGTGCCAGTAGTCTCAGGGCTGGAGCAACCTGGTCAGGCGAGCAGTACTTC.

This sequence joins TRBV28 and TRBJ2-5, with 9 bases that match TRBD2. The germline gives CDR1 MDHEN, CDR2 SYDVKM. CDR3 size: 14 residues. V trimming: 7 bases; J trimming: 2 bases; junction bases outside the gene matches: 5. The CDR3 reads CASNRGRGQETQYF. For the CDR3, the DNA is TGTGCCAGCAACCGCGGGAGGGGGCAAGAGACCCAGTACTTC. Combining the CDR3 with reference TRBV28 and TRBJ2-5 gives the whole variable domain DVKVTQSSRYLVKRTGEKVFLECVQDMDHENMFWYRQDPGLGLRLIYFSYDVKMKEKGDIPEGYSVSREKKERFSLILESASTNQTSMYLCASNRGRGQETQYFGPGTRLLVL.

V is TRBV3-1 (or the pseudogene TRBV3-2) and J is TRBJ1-2; D unclear. V was pared by 0 bases and J by 12 bases, with 17 bases between. Per the germline V gene, CDR1 is LGHDT and CDR2 is YNNKEL (reference sequence). This CDR3 region has 14 residues. The CDR3 DNA reads TGTGCCAGCAGCCAAGATCTCAGGCTGTCGTATAACACCTTC. It translates to CASSQDLRLSYNTF.

The chain combines TRBV7-9 with TRBJ1-1; D is unresolved. The germline V gene encodes CDR1 SEHNR and CDR2 FQNEAQ (reference sequence). The CDR3 loop spans 16 amino acids. Deletions cut 0 bases from V and 1 base from J, with 12 bases between. In DNA, the CDR3 is TGTGCCAGCAGCTTAGCGAGAGGAAACCAGAACACTGAAGCTTTCTTT. Translation: CASSLARGNQNTEAFF. Full variable domain (missing parts from reference TRBV7-9 and TRBJ1-1): DTGVSQNPRHKITKRGQNVTFRCDPISEHNRLYWYRQTLGQGPEFLTYFQNEAQLEKSRLLSDRFSAERPKGSFSTLEIQRTEQGDSAMYLCASSLARGNQNTEAFFGQGTRLTVV.

The chain has TRBV21-1 and TRBJ2-3; the table gives TRBD1 as D, unverified against the DNA. TRBV21-1 is noted as a pseudogene. CDR3 length: 19 amino acids. CDR3 sequence: CASSKEWDTPSRVTDTQYF. As DNA, the CDR3 is TGTGCCAGCAGCAAAGAATGGGACACACCATCAAGAGTCACAGATACGCAGTATTTT.

V usage is TRBV9 and J usage is TRBJ1-2; D might be TRBD1 (6 bases). The CDR3 consists of 15 residues. Looked up from germline, CDR1 is SGDLS and CDR2 is YYNGEE. V lost 0 bases to trimming and J lost 5 bases, with 14 bases between them. CDR3 bases: TGTGCCAGCAGCGTAGGGACAGCGCCTGAATATGGCTACACCTTC. This gives the protein CASSVGTAPEYGYTF.

The V call is TRBV18, the J call TRBJ1-5; D unclear. Germline V gene data show CDR1 as KGHSH and CDR2 as LQKENI. The CDR3 extends over 13 amino acids. Trimming shortened V by 2 bases and J by 5 bases, and 7 bases separated the two germline ends. This CDR3 reads CASSPGGDQPQHF. CDR3 nucleotide sequence: TGTGCCAGCTCACCAGGAGGAGATCAGCCCCAGCATTTT.

Only one count was recorded for this clone. J is TRBJ2-1 and V is TRBV9, with TRBD2 matching 9 bases. Trimming cost V 0 bases and J 5 bases; bases outside gene matches: 6. The CDR3 loop spans 16 amino acids. Looked up from germline, CDR1 is SGDLS and CDR2 is YYNGEE. This CDR3 is CASSVGPSGADNEQFF. CDR3 nucleotides: TGTGCCAGCAGCGTAGGCCCTAGCGGGGCCGACAATGAGCAGTTCTTC.

This chain uses TRBV30 with TRBJ1-1; 8 bases match TRBD1. In germline, CDR1 is GTSNPN, CDR2 SVGIG (reference sequence). The V segment lost 4 bases and the J segment 0 bases; nucleotides outside the gene matches: 7. The CDR3 totals 15 residues. The CDR3 nucleotides are TGTGCCTGGAAGGGACAGGTGATATTGAACACTGAAGCTTTCTTT. Amino acids: CAWKGQVILNTEAFF.